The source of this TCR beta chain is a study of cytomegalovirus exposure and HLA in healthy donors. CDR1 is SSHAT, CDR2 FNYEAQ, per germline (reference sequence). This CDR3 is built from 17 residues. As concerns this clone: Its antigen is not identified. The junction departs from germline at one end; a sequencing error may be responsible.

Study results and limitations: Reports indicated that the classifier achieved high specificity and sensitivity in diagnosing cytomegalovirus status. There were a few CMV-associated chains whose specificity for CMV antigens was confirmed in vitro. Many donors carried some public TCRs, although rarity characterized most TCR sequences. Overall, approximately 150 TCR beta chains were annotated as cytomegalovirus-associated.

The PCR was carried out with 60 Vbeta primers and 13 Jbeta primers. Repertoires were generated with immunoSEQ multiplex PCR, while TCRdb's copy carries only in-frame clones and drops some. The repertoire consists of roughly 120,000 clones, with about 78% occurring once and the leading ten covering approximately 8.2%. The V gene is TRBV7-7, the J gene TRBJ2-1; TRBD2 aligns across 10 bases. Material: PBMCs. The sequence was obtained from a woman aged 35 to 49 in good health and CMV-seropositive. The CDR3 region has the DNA TGTGCTAGCAGCTTAGCGAGCGGGGGGGCCTCCTACAATGAGCAGTTCTTC. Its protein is CASSLASGGASYNEQFF.